Listed below are T cell receptor beta chains from one sample, sequenced in a study of T cell responses to AZD1222 COVID-19 vaccine. Some clones are missing from TCRdb's copy, which holds only in-frame ones; the method was immunoSEQ multiplex PCR. Here the sample table reports about 140,000 clones. The sequenced sample consisted of peripheral blood. Source of these receptors: an adult in good health. The CDR3 runs from the conserved cysteine through the conserved F or W. Each record gives: D gene, V gene, J gene, CDR3 DNA, CDR3 protein. D genes are given only for firm matches.

.	TRBV5-1	TRBJ1-3	TGCGCCAGCAGCCCCCTTAACTCTGGAAACACCATATATTTT	CASSPLNSGNTIYF
TRBD1	TRBV3-1/TRBV3-2	TRBJ1-2	TGTGCCAGCAGCCAAGACCAGGGACAGGGTAGCTATGGCTACACCTTC	CASSQDQGQGSYGYTF
TRBD2	TRBV9	TRBJ2-3	TGTGCCAGCAGCCAAGGTGGGACTAGCGGCGGAGATACGCAGTATTTT	CASSQGGTSGGDTQYF
.	TRBV18	TRBJ2-5	TGTGCCAGCTCTCACGACAGCATAGAGACCCAGTACTTC	CASSHDSIETQYF
TRBD1	TRBV28	TRBJ1-4	TGTGCCAGCAATGTTCCGGGACAGGGTCCTAATGAAAAACTGTTTTTT	CASNVPGQGPNEKLFF
TRBD2	TRBV5-6	TRBJ2-7	TGTGCCAGCAGCTTGGCGGGGGGGAACGAGCAGTACTTC	CASSLAGGNEQYF
.	TRBV29-1	TRBJ1-5	TGCAGCGTGTCAGGGTTTGGGCAGCCCCAGCATTTT	CSVSGFGQPQHF
.	TRBV5-1	TRBJ1-1	TGCGCCAGCAGCTTGGAGGGCAGAAACACTGAAGCTTTCTTT	CASSLEGRNTEAFF
.	TRBV19	TRBJ1-3	TGTGCCAGTAGTCCAGGGGCTGGAAACACCATATATTTT	CASSPGAGNTIYF
TRBD1	TRBV9	TRBJ1-6	TGTGCCAGCAGCGGACAGGGGAATTCACCCCTCCACTTT	CASSGQGNSPLHF
TRBD1	TRBV19	TRBJ2-7	TGTGCCAGTAGTCTCGGACAGGGCCGAGAGCAGTACTTC	CASSLGQGREQYF
.	TRBV18	TRBJ1-1	TGTGCCACCAGCCGGCCCGGGTCTGAAGCTTTCTTT	CATSRPGSEAFF
.	TRBV27	TRBJ1-2	TGTGCCAGCAGTCCCAGAACGGGGGGGGGCCATGGCTACACCTTC	CASSPRTGGGHGYTF
TRBD1	TRBV6-1	TRBJ2-1	TGTGCCAGCCTCATCGGGACAGGGGACAATGAGCAGTTCTTC	CASLIGTGDNEQFF
.	TRBV5-1	TRBJ2-5	TGCGCCAGCAGCTGGGAAGCATTTCGGGAGACCCAGTACTTC	CASSWEAFRETQYF
.	TRBV27	TRBJ1-2	TGTGCCAGCAGTTTATCGTGGGGGCGAGGCTATGGCTACACCTTC	CASSLSWGRGYGYTF
.	TRBV10-1	TRBJ2-3	TGCGCCAGCAGTGACGGGGGAAGTGGAGATACGCAGTATTTT	CASSDGGSGDTQYF
.	TRBV11-3	TRBJ1-1	TGTGCCAGCAGCTTAGAGGGTAAGGCTTTCTTT	CASSLEGKAFF
.	TRBV6-1	TRBJ1-5	TGTGCCAGCAGTGAATTGGGGGTGCAGCCCCAGCATTTT	CASSELGVQPQHF
.	TRBV6-1	TRBJ1-5	TGTGCCAGCAGTGAAGCGCCTGGACAGAATCAGCCCCAGCATTTT	CASSEAPGQNQPQHF
TRBD2	TRBV12-5	TRBJ2-1	TGTGCTAGTGGAACACGCGGAGGGGCGGGGGGGCAGATCTCACCCGCCTACAATGAGCAGTTCTTC	CASGTRGGAGGQISPAYNEQFF
.	TRBV7-9	TRBJ2-2	TGTGCCAGCAGCTCGAAACGACAGTCTGGAACGGCCGGGGAGCTGTTTTTT	CASSSKRQSGTAGELFF
.	TRBV7-8	TRBJ2-1	TGTGCCAGCATCCGACACGGGGAGCCCCGGGGTGAGCAGTTCTTC	CASIRHGEPRGEQFF
.	TRBV10-3	TRBJ1-2	TGTGCCATCAGTGAGTCGATTGACGGCTACACCTTC	CAISESIDGYTF
TRBD2	TRBV3-1/TRBV3-2	TRBJ2-3	TGTGCCAGCAGTCCAAGCGGGACTGGCACAGATACGCAGTATTTT	CASSPSGTGTDTQYF
.	TRBV5-5	TRBJ1-5	TGTGCCAGCAGCTTGTTAGGGATGGGTAATCAGCCCCAGCATTTT	CASSLLGMGNQPQHF
.	TRBV2	TRBJ1-5	TGTGCCAGCAGGGCCCCCCAGGGTTATAGCAATCAGCCCCAGCATTTT	CASRAPQGYSNQPQHF
.	TRBV29-1	TRBJ2-1	TGCAGCGTTGAAGATGTCGGGGCCGTGTACAATGAGCAGTTCTTC	CSVEDVGAVYNEQFF
.	TRBV12-3/TRBV12-4	TRBJ1-5	TGTGCCAGCAGTTTAGGGGGGCCTCAGCCCCAGCATTTT	CASSLGGPQPQHF
TRBD1	TRBV5-1	TRBJ1-2	TGCGCCAGCAGCTTTTCAGGGGGTGACTATGGCTACACCTTC	CASSFSGGDYGYTF
TRBD1	TRBV6-5	TRBJ1-2	TGTGCCAGCAGGTCTGGACAGGGAAGGGACTATGGCTACACCTTC	CASRSGQGRDYGYTF
.	TRBV6-1	TRBJ2-3	TGTGCCAGCAGTGAACAGGGGAGGGGGGCAGATACGCAGTATTTT	CASSEQGRGADTQYF
.	TRBV2	TRBJ1-6	TGTGCCAGCAGTGATACGGACAGTAATTCACCCCTCCACTTT	CASSDTDSNSPLHF
.	TRBV2	TRBJ1-4	TGTGCCAGCAGTGAGAACGGGGTAGCTAATGAAAAACTGTTTTTT	CASSENGVANEKLFF
TRBD1	TRBV6-5	TRBJ2-3	TGTGCCAGCAGGGTTACAGGGGCTAGCACAGATACGCAGTATTTT	CASRVTGASTDTQYF
TRBD1	TRBV18	TRBJ2-5	TGTGCCAGCTCACCCCGACGACAGGGGACGGAGACCCAGTACTTC	CASSPRRQGTETQYF
.	TRBV6-5	TRBJ1-2	TGTGCCAGCAGACCCGGAGGAGGGGGCTATGGCTACACCTTC	CASRPGGGGYGYTF
.	TRBV6-5	TRBJ1-5	TGTGCCAGCAGGGACAGCTATAGCAATCAGCCCCAGCATTTT	CASRDSYSNQPQHF
TRBD1	TRBV11-3	TRBJ1-1	TGTGCCAGCAGCTTGGACAGGGGGTACACTGAAGCTTTCTTT	CASSLDRGYTEAFF
.	TRBV9	TRBJ1-2	TGTGCCAGCAGCGTTGGTCGGAAGTATGGCTACACCTTC	CASSVGRKYGYTF
.	TRBV6-5	TRBJ1-2	TGTGCCAGCAGTTACTCGATCATCGGGGACTATGGCTACACCTTC	CASSYSIIGDYGYTF
.	TRBV5-5	TRBJ1-1	TGTGCCAGCAGCTTGGTCGGGGCGGCAGCTTTCTTT	CASSLVGAAAFF
.	TRBV28	TRBJ1-2	TGTGCCAGCAGTCTATCCGGGGGGCACATAAATAACTATGGCTACACCTTC	CASSLSGGHINNYGYTF
.	TRBV7-2	TRBJ2-2	TGTGCCAGCAGCCCGGCGGGCGCGGACACCGGGGAGCTGTTTTTT	CASSPAGADTGELFF
.	TRBV24-1	TRBJ2-1	TGTGCCACCAGTGACCGCAGGGGAGGCTACAATGAGCAGTTCTTC	CATSDRRGGYNEQFF
TRBD1	TRBV6-5	TRBJ1-5	TGTGCCAGCAGCGGACAGGGTCCGGTACAGCCCCAGCATTTT	CASSGQGPVQPQHF
.	TRBV4-2	TRBJ2-7	TGTGCCAGCAGCCAAGAAAGAGCCTCGGCCTCCTACGAGCAGTACTTC	CASSQERASASYEQYF
.	TRBV7-3	TRBJ1-1	TGTGCCAGCAGCTTTGGTCCCCTTGATAAAACTTTCTTT	CASSFGPLDKTFF